This T cell receptor (beta chain) is drawn from a study of T-cell memory formation after mild COVID-19. Regarding the study as a whole: Later expanders leaned toward CD4+, whereas clones contracting from day 15 to 85 were balanced CD4/CD8. Researchers found some responding clones in pre-infection memory, a sign that cross-reactive memory joined. Nothing showed for sure that second-wave clones peaking on day 37 were SARS-CoV-2 specific.

5'RACE primed from the constant segment yielded TCR alpha and TCR beta cDNA libraries bearing sample barcodes and UMIs. TCRdb independently ran MiXCR on the 5' RACE reads; one entry per CDR3 protein. Of 40,000 to 60,000 distinct CDR3 sequences in the sample, about 7.3% were seen once. The V and J ends lost 4 bases and 9 bases respectively, with 7 bases between them. CDR3 length equals 12 residues. Germline V lookup: CDR1 SGHTA, CDR2 FQGNSA. This clonotype was seen more than once but under ten times. Its target is unknown. Sequencing was carried out using PBMCs or a T cell subset sorted from them (not recorded which). The receptor's source is a man aged 18-30 years who had mild COVID-19 (a few samples of this study predate the infection). Cell type and time point are not known. V usage is TRBV7-2 and J usage is TRBJ1-6; D uncertain. The CDR3 nucleotides read TGTGCCAGCAGCTCAAGACGTTCACCCCTCCACTTT. It specifies CASSSRRSPLHF.